This T cell receptor (beta chain) was identified during a study of technical replicates of blood from a few donors. This table comes from immunoSEQ multiplex PCR, and its TCRdb copy is limited to in-frame clones, with some not included. The sample includes 80,000 to 95,000 clones, almost 97% of them seen just once. Trimming took 5 bases from V and 1 from J, leaving 9 bases between them. Germline assignment: CDR1 MDHEN and CDR2 SYDVKM. This CDR3 spans 14 amino acids. The rearrangement joins TRBV28 to TRBJ1-5; D call uncertain. The clonotype comes from a human donor in good health. The sample consisted of T cells isolated from PBMCs. CDR3 nucleotide sequence: TGTGCCAGCAGTACTAGGGTGAGCAATCAGCCCCAGCATTTT. Its protein is CASSTRVSNQPQHF.